This is a list of T cell receptor beta chains from one sample in a study of cytomegalovirus exposure and HLA in healthy donors. Method: immunoSEQ multiplex PCR; TCRdb's copy keeps in-frame clones and lacks some. The sample has approximately 160,000 clones; around 96% are singletons. Sequenced input: PBMCs. The receptors derive from a woman younger than 30 in good health and CMV-seronegative. The CDR3 runs from the conserved cysteine through the conserved F or W. The order of the fields is clone size, J gene, D gene, V gene, CDR3 protein, CDR3 DNA. D genes are given only for firm matches. The size field is filled for only some rows; it gives once, few, many or a size class.

-	TRBJ1-6	TRBD1	TRBV6-5	CASSYRDRGESPLHF	TGTGCCAGCAGTTACCGCGACAGGGGTGAATCACCCCTCCACTTT
-	TRBJ2-7	-	TRBV6-1	CASIPSSGKGQYF	TGTGCCAGCATTCCATCTTCCGGGAAGGGGCAGTACTTC
-	TRBJ2-3	TRBD1	TRBV6-1	CASSERGRDRLDTDTQYF	TGTGCCAGCAGTGAACGAGGAAGGGACAGGTTGGACACAGATACGCAGTATTTT
-	TRBJ2-1	-	TRBV4-2	CASSQDGASSDIEQFF	TGTGCCAGCAGCCAAGATGGGGCCTCTAGTGATATTGAGCAGTTCTTC
-	TRBJ2-3	TRBD2	TRBV2	CASSLSGTSVLDTQYF	TGTGCCAGCAGTCTATCCGGGACTAGCGTCCTAGATACGCAGTATTTT
-	TRBJ1-1	-	TRBV6-5	CASSSRLRATEAFF	TGTGCCAGCAGTTCTCGTCTGCGGGCCACTGAAGCTTTCTTT
once	TRBJ2-7	TRBD2	TRBV15	CATSRDWGRGRHEQYF	TGTGCCACCAGCAGAGATTGGGGGAGGGGACGGCACGAGCAGTACTTC
once	TRBJ2-2	TRBD2	TRBV6-4	CASSDEGTSLSGELFF	TGTGCCAGCAGTGACGAAGGGACTAGTTTATCCGGGGAGCTGTTTTTT
-	TRBJ2-1	TRBD1	TRBV19	CASSATGTGPYNEQFF	TGTGCCAGTAGTGCTACCGGGACAGGGCCCTACAATGAGCAGTTCTTC
-	TRBJ1-6	TRBD1	TRBV19	CASSLRTGANSPLHF	TGTGCCAGTAGTCTCAGGACAGGGGCGAATTCACCCCTCCACTTT
-	TRBJ1-2	TRBD1	TRBV29-1	CSAGTGVNYGYTF	TGCAGCGCTGGGACAGGTGTTAACTATGGCTACACCTTC
-	TRBJ2-3	-	TRBV7-2	CASSPTTGALADTQYF	TGTGCCAGCAGCCCAACGACGGGTGCTCTGGCAGATACGCAGTATTTT
-	TRBJ2-2	TRBD2	TRBV29-1	CSVDSGGPNTGELFF	TGCAGCGTGGATAGCGGGGGGCCTAACACCGGGGAGCTGTTTTTT
-	TRBJ2-1	-	TRBV9	CASQEGGGPGEQFF	TGTGCCTCCCAAGAAGGCGGGGGCCCGGGTGAGCAGTTCTTC